These 7 T cell receptor beta chains share one sample of origin, sequenced in a study of a mutant IDH1 vaccine in newly diagnosed glioma. Sequencing was performed with immunoSEQ multiplex PCR; in TCRdb, only in-frame clones are kept and a portion is missing. The sample lists 60,000 to 75,000 clones; more than 75% were seen once. No antigens are known for them. Sample time point: week 35, safety follow-up. Every single dose of the vaccine, 300 ug of mutant IDH1 20-mer peptide, came with topical imiquimod. Sequencing was performed on PBMCs, taken from a glioma patient whose treatment included an IDH1 peptide vaccine. The source of these receptors is a man aged 25 to 40 with glioma.

This chain uses TRBV5-1 with TRBJ2-2; 8 bases are a match to TRBD2. This CDR3 has 17 amino acids. CDR1 and CDR2 from the germline V gene are SGHRS and YFSETQ. V was clipped by 0 bases and J by 3 bases; unmatched bases: 7. This CDR3 is CASSLGPEAGDTGELFF. The CDR3 DNA follows: TGCGCCAGCAGCTTGGGTCCGGAAGCGGGGGACACCGGGGAGCTGTTTTTT.

This chain connects TRBV6-5 to TRBJ1-2; no reliable D call. V lost 0 bases to trimming and J lost 4 bases, with 12 bases between them. The CDR3 loop spans 15 amino acids. The V gene's germline CDR1 is MNHEY and CDR2 SVGAGI. CDR3 protein: CASSYSRGWGYGYTF. In DNA form, the CDR3 reads TGTGCCAGCAGTTACTCGCGAGGTTGGGGCTATGGCTACACCTTC.

This chain uses TRBV29-1 with TRBJ2-1, with D possibly TRBD1 on 7 matching bases. V was trimmed by 7 bases and J by 0 bases, leaving 10 bases between them. The CDR3 totals 13 residues. Germline CDR1 reads SQVTM; CDR2 reads ANQGSEA. The CDR3 DNA sequence: TGCAGCGGGAGGGACAGCTCCTACAATGAGCAGTTCTTC. Protein sequence: CSGRDSSYNEQFF.

This clone was recorded only once. CDR3 in amino acids: CAISETDSPSYGYTF. The CDR3, as DNA: TGTGCCATCAGTGAAACGGACAGTCCTAGCTATGGCTACACCTTC. J is TRBJ1-2 and V is TRBV10-3; D possibly corresponds to TRBD1 (6 bases). The V and J ends lost 3 bases and 4 bases respectively, with 15 bases between them. The CDR3 has 15 amino acids. CDR1 and CDR2 from the germline V gene are ENHRY and SYGVKD.

This clone was seen once. The chain joins TRBV19 to TRBJ1-5; D gene unclear. The length of the CDR3 is 13 residues. In germline, CDR1 is LNHDA, CDR2 SQIVND (reference sequence). V was clipped by 1 base and J by 7 bases, with 8 bases between them. This CDR3 reads CASSIVSPQPQHF. The CDR3 region has the DNA TGTGCCAGTAGTATAGTGTCGCCGCAGCCCCAGCATTTT.

V usage is TRBV19 and J usage is TRBJ1-2; no reliable D call. Per the germline V gene, CDR1 is LNHDA and CDR2 is SQIVND (reference sequence). The length of the CDR3 is 16 residues. Trimming took off 7 bases at V and 3 bases at J, with 21 bases between the two ends. CDR3 nucleotide sequence: TGTGCCAGTACCCCGGTTGGACTGAATGGCGACTATGGCTACACCTTC. Amino acids: CASTPVGLNGDYGYTF. The complete variable domain, with remaining parts taken from reference TRBV19 and TRBJ1-2, reads DGGITQSPKYLFRKEGQNVTLSCEQNLNHDAMYWYRQDPGQGLRLIYYSQIVNDFQKGDIAEGYSVSREKKESFPLTVTSAQKNPTAFYLCASTPVGLNGDYGYTFGSGTRLTVV.

The rearrangement uses TRBV30 and TRBJ2-7; 9 bases align to TRBD2. The CDR3 has 18 amino acids. J gave up 2 bases and V 1 base, and 15 bases lay outside the gene matches. CDR1 and CDR2 (germline): GTSNPN, SVGIG (reference sequence). CDR3 loop: CAWSGVREAGGHTYEQYF. The DNA of the CDR3 is TGTGCCTGGAGTGGGGTGAGGGAAGCGGGGGGCCATACCTACGAGCAGTACTTC.